A selection of T cell receptor beta chains follows, all from one sample in a study of T cell repertoires in cytomegalovirus infection. TCRdb analysed the reads with MiXCR anew, one entry per CDR3 protein. The sample comprises fewer than 250,000 distinct CDR3 sequences, 9% to 15% of which are singletons, and 1.5% to 2% rests with the top ten. The sample comprised PBMCs. The receptors come from a human donor in good health (CMV status not recorded). Some clones in this sample may be carry-over from other donors' samples. The conserved cysteine and the conserved F or W are not part of the CDR3 here.

TRBV12-3/TRBV12-4	TRBJ1-1	ASSLSGRANTEAF
TRBV20-1	TRBJ2-7	SASFRVTPPYEQY
TRBV7-2	TRBJ2-1	ASSLEGTRFEQF
TRBV7-8	TRBJ2-3	ASSSQGERSTDTQY
TRBV19	TRBJ2-1	ASSIRDGYNEQF
TRBV14	TRBJ2-7	ASSQVKAFSYEQY
TRBV7-2	TRBJ1-2	ASSLGRPRGYT
TRBV11-3	TRBJ2-2	ASSPDGTNTGELF
TRBV7-2	TRBJ2-6	ASSWGHLSGANVLT
TRBV7-2	TRBJ1-5	ASSLVRQGAQPQH
TRBV28	TRBJ2-3	ASSVRQAGGGDTQY
TRBV12-5	TRBJ1-5	ASGPPLGSQPQH
TRBV6-1	TRBJ2-7	ASSGTSGRSFYEQY
TRBV20-1	TRBJ2-1	SAIRGGGGLAYNEQF
TRBV27	TRBJ1-5	ASSRISYQPQH
TRBV19	TRBJ2-7	ASSQDRSYEQY
TRBV12-3/TRBV12-4	TRBJ2-2	ASSHGGAGELF
TRBV7-2	TRBJ2-7	ASSPTSGRAISYEQY
TRBV7-2	TRBJ2-2	ASSFLTSGTGELF
TRBV6-5	TRBJ2-7	ASTFSSGTEQY
TRBV7-2	TRBJ2-3	ASSLENAGTDTQY
TRBV7-2	TRBJ2-5	ASSLYHSGVGGETQY
TRBV20-1	TRBJ2-7	SAAPLSGGSYEQY